The clone carrying this TCR beta chain was recorded many times. Time point given: newly diagnosed GD, antithyroid drugs for less than 3 months. The TCR library used RNA extracted from PBMCs. With iRepertoire HTBI primers and Arm-PCR of CDR3 regions, TCR beta libraries were built. TCRdb re-called the multiplex PCR reads with MiXCR, one entry per CDR3 protein. Found here are about 220,000 distinct CDR3 sequences, around 20% of them singletons; the top ten hold approximately 10%. These data belong to a study of regulatory T cells in long-lasting Graves disease. The same specimen was also included in a second study, on T cells in Graves' hyperthyroidism and ophthalmopathy. According to that study: Hyperthyroidism was newly diagnosed in patients aged 18 to 65 (duration under 2 months).

This specimen was peripheral blood mononuclear cells (PBMCs), taken at new diagnosis, from a patient treated with antithyroid drugs. The clonotype was recovered from a woman between 25 and 40 years old with Graves disease.

The CDR3 coding sequence is TGTGCCAGCAGCCCCTTAGGGGGCATCGATCAGCCCCAGCATTTT. As protein: CASSPLGGIDQPQHF. V and J are TRBV7-9 and TRBJ1-5; 7 bases map to TRBD1. Germline values: CDR1 SEHNR, CDR2 FQNEAQ (reference sequence). The CDR3 has 15 amino acids. Trimming cost V 5 bases and J 5 bases; bases outside gene matches: 9.